These 21 T cell receptor beta chains share one sample of origin, sequenced in a study of identical twins' blood T cells. One entry per CDR3 protein, called by TCRdb with MiXCR from the 5' RACE reads. In the table there are 300,000 to 400,000 distinct CDR3 sequences, roughly 27% of which are singletons. What was sequenced was PBMCs. The source is a woman aged 18-49 years in good health.

This clonotype was counted a few times. This chain uses TRBV20-1 with TRBJ2-7; D call uncertain. Trimming removed 3 bases from V and 7 bases from J, with 19 bases in between. The CDR3 totals 14 residues. Germline CDR1 reads DFQATT; CDR2 reads SNEGSKA (reference sequence). DNA for the CDR3: TGCAGTGCTAGTTTTGAGGCGGCTTTCGGAGAGCAGTACTTC. It codes for CSASFEAAFGEQYF.

The rearrangement joins TRBV6-1 to TRBJ2-1; the D gene is possibly TRBD1 (5 bases). The CDR3 extends over 13 amino acids. Germline V gives CDR1 MNHNS, CDR2 SASEGT. The germline V and J ends were trimmed by 2 bases and 6 bases, with 8 bases remaining between them. The DNA of the CDR3 is TGTGCCAGCAGTGAATTACAGGCCAATGAGCAGTTCTTC. Translated, it gives CASSELQANEQFF.

In its sample, this clonotype was seen a few times. This chain links TRBV5-1 with TRBJ2-2; the D is unclear. CDR3 length: 13 residues. Germline V gene data show CDR1 as SGHRS and CDR2 as YFSETQ. V lost 4 bases and J lost 4, with 8 bases in between. CDR3 sequence: CASSPAATGELFF. The CDR3 bases are TGCGCCAGCAGCCCGGCGGCCACCGGGGAGCTGTTTTTT. The full variable domain, completed using reference TRBV5-1 and TRBJ2-2, is KAGVTQTPRYLIKTRGQQVTLSCSPISGHRSVSWYQQTPGQGLQFLFEYFSETQRNKGNFPGRFSGRQFSNSRSEMNVSTLELGDSALYLCASSPAATGELFFGEGSRLTVL.

This clonotype turned up a few times. This sequence joins TRBV10-3 and TRBJ1-1; no clear D gene. Germline V gives CDR1 ENHRY, CDR2 SYGVKD. The CDR3 has 12 amino acids. V was pared by 4 bases and J by 1 base, with 4 bases between. This CDR3 reads CAISATNTEAFF. The CDR3 DNA reads as TGTGCCATCAGTGCTACGAACACTGAAGCTTTCTTT.

There are many counts of this clonotype. V gene TRBV24-1 combines with J gene TRBJ2-7; TRBD2 agrees at 8 bases. Germline-derived CDR1 and CDR2 are KGHDR and SFDVKD. This CDR3 region has 13 residues. After removal of 11 bases from V and 0 bases from J, the junction contained 5 bases not matched to a gene. The CDR3 coding sequence is TGTGCCAGTCGCGGGGGGTTCTCCTACGAGCAGTACTTC. Translation: CASRGGFSYEQYF.

On this clonotype itself: This clone may be a read error of a much larger clone one base away. The J gene is TRBJ1-4, the V gene TRBV28; no clear D gene. The V and J ends lost 1 base and 1 base respectively, with 7 bases between them. Germline V lookup: CDR1 MDHEN, CDR2 SYDVKM. CDR3 size: 15 residues. In DNA form, the CDR3 reads TGTGCCAGCAGTTTATTTGTTTTAACTAATGAAAAACTGTTTTTT. Protein: CASSLFVLTNEKLFF.

This clonotype was detected a few times. This chain uses TRBV6-5 with TRBJ2-7; D might be TRBD1 (5 bases). V dropped 2 bases and J dropped 1 base, with 9 bases sitting between them. The CDR3 has 14 amino acids. Germline V lookup: CDR1 MNHEY, CDR2 SVGAGI. The CDR3 here is CASSYSQGSYEQYF. CDR3 in DNA: TGTGCCAGCAGTTACAGCCAGGGATCCTACGAGCAGTACTTC.

The chain recombines TRBV3-1 with TRBJ2-2; D remains ambiguous. Germline CDR1 is LGHDT and CDR2 is YNNKEL (reference sequence). The length of the CDR3 is 13 residues. V lost 2 bases and J 3 bases, leaving 4 bases between the germline ends. Here the CDR3 DNA reads TGTGCCAGCAGCCAAAGGGACACCGGGGAGCTGTTTTTT. Amino acids: CASSQRDTGELFF.

In its sample, this clonotype was seen many times. V gene TRBV2 combines with J gene TRBJ1-5; D gene uncertain. The ends were cut back, 4 bases at V and 6 bases at J, with 13 bases in the middle. Germline assignment: CDR1 SNHLY and CDR2 FYNNEI. The CDR3 covers 14 residues. The CDR3 spells CASSADNDGQPQHF. In nucleotides, the CDR3 is TGTGCCAGCAGTGCCGACAACGATGGTCAGCCCCAGCATTTT.

This clonotype was detected only a few times. This chain connects TRBV28 to TRBJ1-5, with no clear D. Germline V gives CDR1 MDHEN, CDR2 SYDVKM. This CDR3 contains 15 residues. The V end lost 6 bases, the J end lost 6 bases, and 18 bases lay between the germline ends. Here the CDR3 reads CASSPTSSLGQPQHF. CDR3 nucleotides: TGTGCCAGCAGCCCCACCAGCTCCCTGGGTCAGCCCCAGCATTTT.

The rearrangement uses TRBV6-2 or TRBV6-3 and TRBJ2-1; D gene unclear. V was clipped by 10 bases and J by 7 bases, with 17 bases between them. This CDR3 spans 13 amino acids. CDR1 MNHEY and CDR2 SVGEGT come from the germline V gene. The CDR3, as DNA: TGTGCCACCGCCCGGCAGAATTATAATGAGCAGTTCTTC. It encodes CATARQNYNEQFF.

A few counts support this clonotype. The J gene is TRBJ2-1, the V gene TRBV7-9; a possible D gene is TRBD1 (6 bases). Germline CDR1 SEHNR, CDR2 FQNEAQ (reference sequence). The CDR3 has 13 amino acids. Between the trimmed V and J ends, which lost 8 bases and 4 bases, there was a span of 12 bases. For the CDR3, the DNA is TGTGCCAGCGCCCGGACAGATTACAATGAGCAGTTCTTC. It encodes CASARTDYNEQFF.

This clonotype has more than one count but fewer than ten. The chain links TRBV9 to TRBJ2-5; D unclear. CDR3 length: 15 residues. CDR1 is SGDLS, CDR2 YYNGEE, per germline. Trimming removed 1 base at V and 2 bases at J, with 12 bases between. The CDR3 spells CASSVSPQTQETQYF. The CDR3 region has the DNA TGTGCCAGCAGCGTATCCCCCCAAACACAAGAGACCCAGTACTTC.

The CDR3 DNA follows: TGTGCCATCAAAAGGGTGAGCAATGAGCAGTTCTTC. Translation gives CAIKRVSNEQFF. V is TRBV10-3 and J is TRBJ2-1; no firm D call. This CDR3 is 12 amino acids long. V was pared by 7 bases and J by 6 bases, with 10 bases between. CDR1 and CDR2 from the germline V gene are ENHRY and SYGVKD.

This chain links TRBV29-1 with TRBJ1-1, with D perhaps matching TRBD1 (6 bases). The CDR3 is 13 amino acids. V dropped 4 bases and J dropped 5 bases, with 14 bases sitting between them. The germline V gene encodes CDR1 SQVTM and CDR2 ANQGSEA. Here the CDR3 reads CSVVGVRGTEAFF. CDR3 bases: TGCAGCGTTGTTGGCGTCAGGGGAACTGAAGCTTTCTTT.

This clonotype has more than one count but fewer than ten. The chain recombines TRBV6-5 with TRBJ2-2, with TRBD1 identical over 8 bases. The V segment lost 6 bases and the J segment 5 bases; nucleotides outside the gene matches: 5. The germline V gene has CDR1 MNHEY and CDR2 SVGAGI. This CDR3 contains 14 residues. This chain's CDR3 is CASSDRGVTGELFF. DNA for the CDR3: TGTGCCAGCAGCGACAGGGGAGTTACCGGGGAGCTGTTTTTT.

The gene calls are TRBV4-3 and TRBJ2-3; no clear D gene. Germline-derived CDR1 and CDR2 are LGHNA and YSLEER. The CDR3 is made up of 16 amino acids. V shed 2 bases and J shed 0 bases, with 12 bases lying between them. As DNA, the CDR3 is TGCGCCAGCAGCCAATTCTCGCTACATAGCACAGATACGCAGTATTTT. This gives the protein CASSQFSLHSTDTQYF.

The genes are TRBV11-2 and TRBJ1-2, with 12 nucleotides matching TRBD1. This CDR3 region has 16 residues. The germline V gene has CDR1 SGHAT and CDR2 FQNNGV. The ends lost 1 base at V and 5 bases at J; junction bases unmatched: 5. This CDR3 is CASSLVPGQGAYGYTF. CDR3 DNA sequence: TGTGCCAGCAGCTTAGTCCCGGGACAGGGGGCATATGGCTACACCTTC.

Of note for this clonotype: A much larger clonotype is one base distant, so this may be a read error. V is TRBV9 and J is TRBJ1-4; a weak D match, TRBD1 (6 bases). CDR1 and CDR2 from the germline V gene are SGDLS and YYNGEE. This CDR3 has 14 residues. The CDR3 DNA reads as TGTGTCAGCAGCGTAGAGGTCCAGGGGGAAAAACTGTTTTTT. This translates into CVSSVEVQGEKLFF.

This clonotype was recorded a few times. The J gene is TRBJ2-2, the V gene TRBV3-1; D gene ambiguous. Germline loops: CDR1 LGHDT, CDR2 YNNKEL (reference sequence). The CDR3 contains 13 residues. V lost 4 bases and J lost 8, with 11 bases in between. CDR3: CASSLRQSGELFF. The CDR3 DNA reads as TGTGCCAGCAGCCTTCGCCAATCGGGGGAGCTGTTTTTT.

The CDR3 bases are TGTGCCAGCAGGAACCGACTAGCGGGGGGCTACAATGAGCAGTTCTTC. Its protein product is CASRNRLAGGYNEQFF. The rearrangement joins TRBV2 to TRBJ2-1, with TRBD2 matching 13 bases. Per germline, CDR1 SNHLY and CDR2 FYNNEI. The CDR3 extends over 16 amino acids. After removal of 6 bases from V and 3 bases from J, the junction contained 5 bases not matched to a gene. Full variable domain (rest looked up from reference TRBV2 and TRBJ2-1): EPEVTQTPSHQVTQMGQEVILRCVPISNHLYFYWYRQILGQKVEFLVSFYNNEISEKSEIFDDQFSVERPDGSNFTLKIRSTKLEDSAMYFCASRNRLAGGYNEQFFGPGTRLTVL.